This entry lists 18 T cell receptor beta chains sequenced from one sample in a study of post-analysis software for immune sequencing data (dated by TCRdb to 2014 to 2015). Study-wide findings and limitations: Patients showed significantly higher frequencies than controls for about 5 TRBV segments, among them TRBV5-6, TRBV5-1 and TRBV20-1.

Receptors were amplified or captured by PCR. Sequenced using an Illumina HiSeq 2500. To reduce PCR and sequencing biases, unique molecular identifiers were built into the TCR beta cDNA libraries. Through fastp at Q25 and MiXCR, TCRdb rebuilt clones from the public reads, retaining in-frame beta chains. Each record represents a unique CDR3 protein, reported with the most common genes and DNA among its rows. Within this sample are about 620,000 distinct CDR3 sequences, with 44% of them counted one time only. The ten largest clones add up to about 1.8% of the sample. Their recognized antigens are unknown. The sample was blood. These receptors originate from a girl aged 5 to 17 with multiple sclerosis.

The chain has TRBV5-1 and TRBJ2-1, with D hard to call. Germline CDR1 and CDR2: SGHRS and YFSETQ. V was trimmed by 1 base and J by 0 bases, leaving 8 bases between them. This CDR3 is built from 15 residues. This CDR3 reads CASSLNPYSYNEQFF. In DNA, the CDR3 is TGCGCCAGCAGCTTGAATCCTTACTCCTACAATGAGCAGTTCTTC.

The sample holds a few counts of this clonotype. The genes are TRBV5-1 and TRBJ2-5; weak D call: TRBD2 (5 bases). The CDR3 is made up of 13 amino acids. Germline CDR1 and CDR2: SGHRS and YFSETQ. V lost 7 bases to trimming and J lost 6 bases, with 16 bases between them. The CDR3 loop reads CASAAEGVKTQYF. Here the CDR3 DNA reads TGCGCCAGCGCCGCAGAGGGTGTGAAGACCCAGTACTTC.

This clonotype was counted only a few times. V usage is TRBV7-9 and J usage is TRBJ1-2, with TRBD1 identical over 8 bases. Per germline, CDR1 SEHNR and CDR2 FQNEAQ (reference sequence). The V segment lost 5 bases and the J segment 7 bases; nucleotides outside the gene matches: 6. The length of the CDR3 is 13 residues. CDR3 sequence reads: CASSIGQGAGYTF. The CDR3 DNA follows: TGTGCCAGCAGCATCGGACAGGGTGCTGGCTACACCTTC.

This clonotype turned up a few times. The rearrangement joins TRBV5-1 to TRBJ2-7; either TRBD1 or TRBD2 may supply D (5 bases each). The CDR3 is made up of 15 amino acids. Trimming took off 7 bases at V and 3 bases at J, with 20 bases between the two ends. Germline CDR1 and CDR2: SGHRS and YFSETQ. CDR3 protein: CASAETGTVIYEQYF. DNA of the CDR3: TGCGCCAGCGCAGAAACCGGGACGGTAATCTACGAGCAGTACTTC.

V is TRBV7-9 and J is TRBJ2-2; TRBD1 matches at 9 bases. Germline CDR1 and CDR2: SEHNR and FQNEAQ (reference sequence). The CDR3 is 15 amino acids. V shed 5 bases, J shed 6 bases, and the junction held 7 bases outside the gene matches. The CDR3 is CASSTRTGGPGELFF. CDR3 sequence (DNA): TGTGCCAGCAGCACCCGTACAGGGGGCCCCGGGGAGCTGTTTTTT. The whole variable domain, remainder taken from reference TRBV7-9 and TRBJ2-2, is DTGVSQNPRHKITKRGQNVTFRCDPISEHNRLYWYRQTLGQGPEFLTYFQNEAQLEKSRLLSDRFSAERPKGSFSTLEIQRTEQGDSAMYLCASSTRTGGPGELFFGEGSRLTVL.

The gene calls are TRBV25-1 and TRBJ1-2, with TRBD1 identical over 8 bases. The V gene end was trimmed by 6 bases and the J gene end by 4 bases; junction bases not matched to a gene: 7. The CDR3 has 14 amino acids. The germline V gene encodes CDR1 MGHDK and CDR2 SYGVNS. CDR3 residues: CASSQTGTGYGYTF. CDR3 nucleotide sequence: TGTGCCAGCAGCCAGACCGGGACAGGCTATGGCTACACCTTC.

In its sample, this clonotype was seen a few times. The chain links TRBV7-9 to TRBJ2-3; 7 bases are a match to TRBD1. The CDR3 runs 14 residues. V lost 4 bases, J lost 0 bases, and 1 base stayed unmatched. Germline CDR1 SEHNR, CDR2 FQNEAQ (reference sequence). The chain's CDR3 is CASSSQGSTDTQYF. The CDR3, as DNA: TGTGCCAGCAGCTCACAGGGGAGCACAGATACGCAGTATTTT.

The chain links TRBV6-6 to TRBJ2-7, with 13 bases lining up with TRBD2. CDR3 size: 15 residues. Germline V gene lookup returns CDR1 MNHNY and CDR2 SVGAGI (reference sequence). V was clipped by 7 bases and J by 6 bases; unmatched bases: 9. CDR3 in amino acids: CASNGRLAGGSEQYF. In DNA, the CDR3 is TGTGCCAGCAATGGCCGACTAGCGGGAGGATCCGAGCAGTACTTC.

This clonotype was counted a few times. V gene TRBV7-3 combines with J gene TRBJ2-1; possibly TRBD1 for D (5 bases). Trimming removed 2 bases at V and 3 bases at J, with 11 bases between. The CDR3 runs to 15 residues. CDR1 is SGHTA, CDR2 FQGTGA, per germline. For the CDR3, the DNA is TGTGCCAGCAGCTTATACGCAGGGCTCTACAATGAGCAGTTCTTC. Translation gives CASSLYAGLYNEQFF. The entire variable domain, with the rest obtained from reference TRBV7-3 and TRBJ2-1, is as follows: GAGVSQTPSNKVTEKGKYVELRCDPISGHTALYWYRQSLGQGPEFLIYFQGTGAADDSGLPNDRFFAVRPEGSVSTLKIQRTERGDSAVYLCASSLYAGLYNEQFFGPGTRLTVL.

The CDR3 coding sequence is TGTGCCAGCAGTTACCGGACGGAACGTTCACCCCTCCACTTT. Translated, it gives CASSYRTERSPLHF. The rearrangement joins TRBV6-2 or TRBV6-3 to TRBJ1-6; D is uncertain. CDR1 MNHEY and CDR2 SVGEGT come from the germline V gene. There are 14 residues in the CDR3. Trimming removed 2 bases from V and 9 bases from J, with 11 bases in between.

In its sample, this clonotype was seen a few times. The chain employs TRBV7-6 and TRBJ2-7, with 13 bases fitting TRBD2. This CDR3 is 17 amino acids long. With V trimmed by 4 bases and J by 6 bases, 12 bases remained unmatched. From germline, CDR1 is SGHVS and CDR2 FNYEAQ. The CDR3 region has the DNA TGTGCCAGCAGCTCAGGACTAGCGGGAGACGGTGCTCTCGAGCAGTACTTC. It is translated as CASSSGLAGDGALEQYF.

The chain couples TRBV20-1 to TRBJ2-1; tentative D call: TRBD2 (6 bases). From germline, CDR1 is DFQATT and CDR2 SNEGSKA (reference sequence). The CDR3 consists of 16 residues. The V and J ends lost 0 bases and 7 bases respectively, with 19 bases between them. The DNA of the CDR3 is TGCAGTGCTAGAGATTTCAGCGCCCGGGGGAGGAATGAGCAGTTCTTC. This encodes CSARDFSARGRNEQFF.

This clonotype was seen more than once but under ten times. CDR3 region: CASSPWGSGGKQETQYF. CDR3 DNA sequence: TGTGCCAGCAGCCCTTGGGGAAGCGGGGGAAAACAAGAGACCCAGTACTTC. The chain employs TRBV3-1 and TRBJ2-5; 8 nucleotides line up with TRBD2. The CDR3 consists of 17 residues. Trimming removed 4 bases from V and 2 bases from J; junction bases left unmatched: 12. Germline V gives CDR1 LGHDT, CDR2 YNNKEL (reference sequence).

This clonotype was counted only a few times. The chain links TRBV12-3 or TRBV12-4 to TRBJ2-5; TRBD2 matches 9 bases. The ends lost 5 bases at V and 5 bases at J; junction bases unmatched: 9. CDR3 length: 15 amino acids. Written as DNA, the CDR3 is TGTGCCAGCAGTGATCTAGCGCGGGGGGGGGAGACCCAGTACTTC. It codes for CASSDLARGGETQYF.

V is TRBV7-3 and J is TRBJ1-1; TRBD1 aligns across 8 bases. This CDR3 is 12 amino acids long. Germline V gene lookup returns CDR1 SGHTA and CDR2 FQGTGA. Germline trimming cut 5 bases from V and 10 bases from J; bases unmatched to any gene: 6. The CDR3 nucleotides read TGTGCCAGCAGCCCAGAGACAGGGGTAGCTTTCTTT. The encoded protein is CASSPETGVAFF.

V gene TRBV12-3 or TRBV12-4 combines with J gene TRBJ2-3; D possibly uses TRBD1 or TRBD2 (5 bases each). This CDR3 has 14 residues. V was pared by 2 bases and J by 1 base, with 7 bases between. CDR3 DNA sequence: TGTGCCAGCAGTTTAAGGGACGGCACAGATACGCAGTATTTT. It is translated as CASSLRDGTDTQYF.

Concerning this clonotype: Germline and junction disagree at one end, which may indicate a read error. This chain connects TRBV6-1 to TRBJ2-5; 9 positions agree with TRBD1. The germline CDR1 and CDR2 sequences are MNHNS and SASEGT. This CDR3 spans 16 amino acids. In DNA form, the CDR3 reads TGTGTCAGCAGCCGAACAGGGGGCACGTACCAAGAGACCCAGTACTTC. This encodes CVSSRTGGTYQETQYF.

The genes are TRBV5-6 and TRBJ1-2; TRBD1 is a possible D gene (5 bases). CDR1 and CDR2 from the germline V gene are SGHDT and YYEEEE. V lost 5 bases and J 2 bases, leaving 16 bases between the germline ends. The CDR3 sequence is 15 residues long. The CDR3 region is CASRSTGRLNYGYTF. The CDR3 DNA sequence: TGTGCCAGCAGGTCAACGGGACGGTTAAACTATGGCTACACCTTC.